The rows below give T cell receptor beta chains drawn from one sample of a study of T cell responses to AZD1222 COVID-19 vaccine. Sequencing was performed with immunoSEQ multiplex PCR; in TCRdb, only in-frame clones are kept and a portion is missing. The sample includes 150,000 to 180,000 clones, 90% of them seen just once. The sequences come from peripheral blood, collected 28 days after the second AZD1222 dose. The origin of the receptors is an adult who received the AZD1222 COVID-19 vaccine. Both conserved end residues are part of each CDR3. A D gene is named only where the DNA matches it firmly.

cdr3_length: 16
v_call: TRBV3-1/TRBV3-2
d_call: TRBD1
cdr3_aa: CASSQGQGRTYNEQFF

cdr3_length: 15
v_call: TRBV3-1/TRBV3-2
d_call: TRBD2
cdr3_aa: CASSRSGSSYNEQFF

cdr3_length: 14
v_call: TRBV5-1
d_call: TRBD1
cdr3_aa: CASRGQPNTGELFF

cdr3_length: 18
v_call: TRBV9
d_call: .
cdr3_aa: CASSVSSLQSDYNYGYTF

cdr3_length: 13
v_call: TRBV12-3/TRBV12-4
d_call: .
cdr3_aa: CASSDQTKGEAFF

cdr3_length: 15
v_call: TRBV30
d_call: .
cdr3_aa: CAWKGGGTYGTEAFF

cdr3_length: 18
v_call: TRBV3-1/TRBV3-2
d_call: TRBD2
cdr3_aa: CASSQYRTSGTDTGELFF

cdr3_length: 14
v_call: TRBV14
d_call: .
cdr3_aa: CASSQDDGGRGYTF

cdr3_length: 18
v_call: TRBV19
d_call: .
cdr3_aa: CASSIFGQTLTLETSIYF

cdr3_length: 14
v_call: TRBV2
d_call: .
cdr3_aa: CASLRGRMGTEAFF

cdr3_length: 16
v_call: TRBV19
d_call: .
cdr3_aa: CASSPRTHRGYNEQFF

cdr3_length: 17
v_call: TRBV4-1
d_call: TRBD2
cdr3_aa: CASSRLLAGSTYNEQFF

cdr3_length: 14
v_call: TRBV10-3
d_call: .
cdr3_aa: CAISAQVNLLEQYF

cdr3_length: 14
v_call: TRBV6-5
d_call: .
cdr3_aa: CASNTAGLNTEAFF

cdr3_length: 15
v_call: TRBV18
d_call: .
cdr3_aa: CASSEGALYNSPLHF

cdr3_length: 14
v_call: TRBV6-5
d_call: .
cdr3_aa: CASSLFVDGYEQYF

cdr3_length: 13
v_call: TRBV24-1
d_call: .
cdr3_aa: CATRGGDYTEAFF

cdr3_length: 15
v_call: TRBV23-1
d_call: TRBD2
cdr3_aa: CASSQSSLAGYEQYF

cdr3_length: 14
v_call: TRBV11-2
d_call: .
cdr3_aa: CASSSQAGGETQYF

cdr3_length: 12
v_call: TRBV5-6
d_call: .
cdr3_aa: CASSLGQSGYTF

cdr3_length: 14
v_call: TRBV7-2
d_call: TRBD1
cdr3_aa: CASSPGQGLETQYF

cdr3_length: 13
v_call: TRBV11-2
d_call: TRBD1
cdr3_aa: CASSSQGYYEQYF

cdr3_length: 16
v_call: TRBV10-3
d_call: TRBD2
cdr3_aa: CAISEPTSGRGGELFF

cdr3_length: 15
v_call: TRBV5-1
d_call: TRBD1
cdr3_aa: CASSLETGEGYGYTF